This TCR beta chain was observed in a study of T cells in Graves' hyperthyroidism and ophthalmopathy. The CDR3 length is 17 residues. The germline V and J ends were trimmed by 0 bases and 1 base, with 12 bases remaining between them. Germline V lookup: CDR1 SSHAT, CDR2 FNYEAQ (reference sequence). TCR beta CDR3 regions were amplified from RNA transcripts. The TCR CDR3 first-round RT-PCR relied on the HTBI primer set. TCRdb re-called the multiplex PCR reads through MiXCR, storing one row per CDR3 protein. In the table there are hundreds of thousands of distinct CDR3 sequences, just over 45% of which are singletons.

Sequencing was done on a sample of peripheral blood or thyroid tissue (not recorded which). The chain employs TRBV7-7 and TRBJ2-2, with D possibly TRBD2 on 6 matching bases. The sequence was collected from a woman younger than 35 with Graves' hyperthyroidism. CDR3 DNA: TGTGCCAGCAGCTTAGCGGGGGGACTTCGGAACACCGGGGAGCTGTTTTTT. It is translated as CASSLAGGLRNTGELFF.